These 14 T cell receptor beta chains were all obtained from the same sample, sequenced in a study of blood T cell repertoires in COVID-19. Some clones are missing from TCRdb's copy, which holds only in-frame ones; the method was immunoSEQ multiplex PCR. The sample carries approximately 130,000 clones, around 81% recorded once. Sequenced sample: peripheral blood. The source of these receptors is a human donor in a cohort sampled during active COVID-19.

The rearrangement uses TRBV5-6 and TRBJ1-1; D may be TRBD1 (5 bases). The CDR3 covers 14 residues. Trimming pared 0 bases from V and 4 bases from J, leaving 10 bases between. Germline loops: CDR1 SGHDT, CDR2 YYEEEE. The CDR3 DNA reads TGTGCCAGCAGCTTGGGAGGGGAGGGCACTGAAGCTTTCTTT. It is translated as CASSLGGEGTEAFF.

This chain connects TRBV6-5 to TRBJ2-7, with a possible D match to TRBD2 (5 bases). The CDR3 length is 14 residues. Deletions cut 4 bases from V and 4 bases from J, with 14 bases between. Germline CDR1 is MNHEY and CDR2 is SVGAGI. The CDR3 here is CASSSIRGEYEQYF. In DNA, the CDR3 is TGTGCCAGCAGTTCCATCCGGGGAGAGTACGAGCAGTACTTC.

The chain uses TRBV28 and TRBJ1-2; D gene ambiguous. The germline V gene encodes CDR1 MDHEN and CDR2 SYDVKM. Trimming left V 3 bases short and J 2 bases short, with 16 bases between. CDR3 size: 16 residues. CDR3 region: CASSLAGLAGNYGYTF. As DNA, the CDR3 is TGTGCCAGCAGTTTGGCCGGACTCGCGGGGAACTATGGCTACACCTTC.

This clone has more than one count but fewer than ten. The chain recombines TRBV15 with TRBJ1-3; D is unclear. The germline gives CDR1 LNHNV, CDR2 YYDKDF (reference sequence). V was shortened by 0 bases and J by 0 bases, with 6 bases between the two germline ends. CDR3 length: 15 amino acids. CDR3 coding DNA: TGTGCCACCAGCAGAGATGTGAGCTCTGGAAACACCATATATTTT. Its translation: CATSRDVSSGNTIYF.

V is TRBV6-5 and J is TRBJ1-6; TRBD1 is a possible D gene (6 bases). The V end lost 5 bases, the J end lost 8 bases, and 16 bases lay between the germline ends. Looked up from germline, CDR1 is MNHEY and CDR2 is SVGAGI. CDR3 length equals 15 residues. CDR3 nucleotides: TGTGCCAGCAGTACCGGACAGCGTAGGTATTCACCCCTCCACTTT. This gives the protein CASSTGQRRYSPLHF.

The CDR3 sequence is CASSLRVSVGSYNEQFF. The DNA of the CDR3 is TGCGCCAGCAGCCTGAGGGTTAGCGTCGGTTCCTACAATGAGCAGTTCTTC. V usage is TRBV5-1 and J usage is TRBJ2-1, with a possible D match to TRBD2 (5 bases). Trimming removed 4 bases from V and 1 base from J, with 18 bases in between. Germline lookup yields CDR1 SGHRS and CDR2 YFSETQ. The CDR3 covers 17 residues. The whole variable domain, filled in from reference TRBV5-1 and TRBJ2-1, reads KAGVTQTPRYLIKTRGQQVTLSCSPISGHRSVSWYQQTPGQGLQFLFEYFSETQRNKGNFPGRFSGRQFSNSRSEMNVSTLELGDSALYLCASSLRVSVGSYNEQFFGPGTRLTVL.

The rearrangement joins TRBV7-3 to TRBJ1-2; 7 bases align to TRBD1. Unmatched junction bases numbered 6, after V lost 4 bases and J lost 7 bases. CDR1 is SGHTA, CDR2 FQGTGA, per germline. This CDR3 is 13 amino acids long. CDR3 in amino acids: CASSSTTGAGYTF. The CDR3 DNA reads TGTGCCAGCAGCTCCACTACAGGGGCTGGCTACACCTTC. The whole variable domain, remainder taken from reference TRBV7-3 and TRBJ1-2, is GAGVSQTPSNKVTEKGKYVELRCDPISGHTALYWYRQSLGQGPEFLIYFQGTGAADDSGLPNDRFFAVRPEGSVSTLKIQRTERGDSAVYLCASSSTTGAGYTFGSGTRLTVV.

In its sample, this clone was seen once. V usage is TRBV6-6 and J usage is TRBJ1-4; 7 nucleotides line up with TRBD1. Germline V gene sequence: CDR1 MNHNY, CDR2 SVGAGI (reference sequence). J gave up 3 bases and V 3 bases, and 1 base lay outside the gene matches. This CDR3 region has 14 residues. The CDR3 DNA reads as TGTGCCAGCAGTTATCAGGGGGCTAATGAAAAACTGTTTTTT. Amino acids: CASSYQGANEKLFF.

This chain uses TRBV5-1 with TRBJ2-3; D possibly corresponds to TRBD2 (5 bases). This CDR3 has 14 amino acids. Germline CDR1 and CDR2: SGHRS and YFSETQ. The DNA of the CDR3 is TGCGCTTGCCGCGGAGGACCTAGCACAGATACGCAGTATTTT. Amino acid sequence: CACRGGPSTDTQYF.

This chain links TRBV5-6 with TRBJ1-5, with D unresolved. Trimming took off 1 base at V and 2 bases at J, with 16 bases between the two ends. This CDR3 is 17 amino acids long. Per the germline V gene, CDR1 is SGHDT and CDR2 is YYEEEE. As DNA, the CDR3 is TGTGCCAGCAGCTTGTACTTGGGCGGCGGGGGCAATCAGCCCCAGCATTTT. Its protein product is CASSLYLGGGGNQPQHF. Supplemented by reference TRBV5-6 and TRBJ1-5, the full variable domain reads DAGVTQSPTHLIKTRGQQVTLRCSPKSGHDTVSWYQQALGQGPQFIFQYYEEEERQRGNFPDRFSGHQFPNYSSELNVNALLLGDSALYLCASSLYLGGGGNQPQHFGDGTRLSIL.

V gene TRBV24-1 combines with J gene TRBJ2-3; 9 nucleotides agree with TRBD2. The CDR3 extends over 15 amino acids. J was trimmed by 1 base and V by 4 bases; bases with no gene match: 2. The V gene's germline CDR1 is KGHDR and CDR2 SFDVKD. The CDR3, as DNA: TGTGCCACCAGTGACATAGCGGGGGGCACAGATACGCAGTATTTT. This sequence encodes CATSDIAGGTDTQYF.

The gene calls are TRBV4-1 and TRBJ1-2; 8 bases line up with TRBD1. Germline lookup yields CDR1 MGHRA and CDR2 YSYEKL. V lost 1 base, J lost 3 bases, and 4 bases stayed unmatched. This CDR3 comprises 15 residues. The CDR3 spells CASSQAQGADYGYTF. The CDR3 region has the DNA TGCGCCAGCAGCCAAGCTCAGGGGGCTGACTATGGCTACACCTTC.

V usage is TRBV5-1 and J usage is TRBJ2-3, with D perhaps matching TRBD1 (7 bases). Germline loops: CDR1 SGHRS, CDR2 YFSETQ. V lost 0 bases, J lost 8 bases, and 16 bases lay in between. This CDR3 contains 15 residues. The CDR3 DNA reads as TGCGCCAGCAGCTTGGCCGGACAGGTAGCGGCTACGCAGTATTTT. Translating it yields CASSLAGQVAATQYF.

The rearrangement joins TRBV28 to TRBJ1-6; TRBD1 might be the D (6 bases). The V and J ends lost 5 bases and 0 bases respectively, with 11 bases between them. The CDR3 loop spans 16 amino acids. CDR1 MDHEN and CDR2 SYDVKM come from the germline V gene. The CDR3 loop is CASSLGGSSYNSPLHF. DNA for the CDR3: TGTGCCAGCAGTCTAGGGGGAAGCTCCTATAATTCACCCCTCCACTTT.